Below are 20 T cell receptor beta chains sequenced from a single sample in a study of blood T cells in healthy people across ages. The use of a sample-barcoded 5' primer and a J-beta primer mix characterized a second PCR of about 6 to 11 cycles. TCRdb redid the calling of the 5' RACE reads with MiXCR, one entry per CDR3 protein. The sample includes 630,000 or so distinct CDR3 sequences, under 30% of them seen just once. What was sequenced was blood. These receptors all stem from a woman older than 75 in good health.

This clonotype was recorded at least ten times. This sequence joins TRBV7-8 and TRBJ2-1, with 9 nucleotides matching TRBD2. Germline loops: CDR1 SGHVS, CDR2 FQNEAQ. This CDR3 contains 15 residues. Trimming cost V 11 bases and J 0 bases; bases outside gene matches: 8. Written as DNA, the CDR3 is TGTGCCGGACAACTAGCGGGCAACTCCTACAATGAGCAGTTCTTC. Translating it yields CAGQLAGNSYNEQFF.

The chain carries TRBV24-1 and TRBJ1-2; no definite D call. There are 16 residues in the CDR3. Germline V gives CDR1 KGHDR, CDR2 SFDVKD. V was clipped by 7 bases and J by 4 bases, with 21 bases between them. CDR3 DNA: TGTGCCACCAGAGCTCCAACTGGGGAGGGAATCTATGGCTACACCTTC. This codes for CATRAPTGEGIYGYTF.

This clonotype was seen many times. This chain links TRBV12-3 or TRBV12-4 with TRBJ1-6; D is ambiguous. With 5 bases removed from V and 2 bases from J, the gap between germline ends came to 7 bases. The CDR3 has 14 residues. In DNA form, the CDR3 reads TGTGCCAGCAGTGTTAGCACCTATAATTCACCCCTCCACTTT. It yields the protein CASSVSTYNSPLHF.

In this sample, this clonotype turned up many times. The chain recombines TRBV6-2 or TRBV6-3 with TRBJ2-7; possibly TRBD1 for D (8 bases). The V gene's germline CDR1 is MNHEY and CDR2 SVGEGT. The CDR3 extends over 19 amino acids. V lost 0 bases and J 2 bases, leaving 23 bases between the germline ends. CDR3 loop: CASSYSGQGAGGGTYEQYF. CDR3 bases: TGTGCCAGCAGTTACTCGGGCCAGGGGGCCGGCGGGGGCACCTACGAGCAGTACTTC.

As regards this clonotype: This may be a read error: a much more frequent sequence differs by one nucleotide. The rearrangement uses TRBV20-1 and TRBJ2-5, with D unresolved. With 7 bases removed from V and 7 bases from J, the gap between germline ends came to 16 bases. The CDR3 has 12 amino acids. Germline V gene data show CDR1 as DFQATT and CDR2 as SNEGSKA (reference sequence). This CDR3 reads CSGAGPEGTQYF. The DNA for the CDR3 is TGCAGTGGTGCCGGCCCAGAAGGGACCCAGTACTTC.

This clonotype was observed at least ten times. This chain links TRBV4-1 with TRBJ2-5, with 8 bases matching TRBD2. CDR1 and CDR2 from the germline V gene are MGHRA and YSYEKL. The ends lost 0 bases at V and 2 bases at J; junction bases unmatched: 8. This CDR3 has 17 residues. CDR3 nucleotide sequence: TGCGCCAGCAGCCAAGATTTAAGCGGGGGATATCAAGAGACCCAGTACTTC. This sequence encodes CASSQDLSGGYQETQYF.

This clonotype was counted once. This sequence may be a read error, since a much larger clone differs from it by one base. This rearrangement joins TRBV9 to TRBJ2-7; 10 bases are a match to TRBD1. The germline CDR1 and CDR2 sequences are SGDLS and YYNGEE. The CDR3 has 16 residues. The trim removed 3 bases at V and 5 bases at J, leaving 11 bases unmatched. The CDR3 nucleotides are TGTGCCAGCAGCGCCGACAGGGGGCTTTGGTGGGACGAGCAGTACTTC. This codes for CASSADRGLWWDEQYF.

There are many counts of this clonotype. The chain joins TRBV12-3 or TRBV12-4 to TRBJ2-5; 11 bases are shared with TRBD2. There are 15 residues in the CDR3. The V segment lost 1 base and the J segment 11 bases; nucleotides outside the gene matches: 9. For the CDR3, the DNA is TGTGCCAGCAGTTTAGGGACTAGCGGGTCTTGGGGGCAGTACTTC. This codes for CASSLGTSGSWGQYF.

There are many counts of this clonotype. The CDR3 loop is CASSSAMETQYF. In DNA, the CDR3 is TGTGCCAGCAGTTCCGCCATGGAGACCCAGTACTTC. The V call is TRBV6-6, the J call TRBJ2-5; D is unclear. The length of the CDR3 is 12 residues. Trimming shortened V by 4 bases and J by 5 bases, and 8 bases separated the two germline ends. Germline assignment: CDR1 MNHNY and CDR2 SVGAGI (reference sequence).

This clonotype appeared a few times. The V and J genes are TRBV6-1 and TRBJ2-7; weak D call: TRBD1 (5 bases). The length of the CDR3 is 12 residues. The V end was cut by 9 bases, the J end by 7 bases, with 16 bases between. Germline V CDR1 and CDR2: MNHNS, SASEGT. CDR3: CASRQGSGEQYF. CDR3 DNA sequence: TGTGCCAGTAGGCAGGGATCCGGAGAGCAGTACTTC.

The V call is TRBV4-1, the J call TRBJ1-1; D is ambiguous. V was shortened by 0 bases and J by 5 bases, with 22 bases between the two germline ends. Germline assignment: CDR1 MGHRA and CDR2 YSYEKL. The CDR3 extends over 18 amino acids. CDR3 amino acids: CASSQEMESVGLRTEAFF. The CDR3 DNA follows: TGCGCCAGCAGCCAAGAGATGGAGTCAGTTGGGTTGAGGACTGAAGCTTTCTTT.

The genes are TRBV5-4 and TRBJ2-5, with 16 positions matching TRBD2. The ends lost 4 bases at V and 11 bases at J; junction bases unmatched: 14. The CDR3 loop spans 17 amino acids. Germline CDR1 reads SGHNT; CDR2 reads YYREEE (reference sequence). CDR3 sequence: CASSLGLAGGPRDEQYF. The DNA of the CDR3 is TGTGCCAGCAGCCTGGGACTAGCGGGGGGGCCGAGAGATGAGCAGTACTTC.

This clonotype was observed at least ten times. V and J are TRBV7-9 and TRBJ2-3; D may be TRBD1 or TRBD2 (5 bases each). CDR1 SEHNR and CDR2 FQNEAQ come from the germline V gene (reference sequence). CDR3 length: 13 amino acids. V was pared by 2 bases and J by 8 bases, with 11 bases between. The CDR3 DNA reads TGTGCCAGCAGCTTAACCGGGGACGGTACGCAGTATTTT. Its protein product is CASSLTGDGTQYF.

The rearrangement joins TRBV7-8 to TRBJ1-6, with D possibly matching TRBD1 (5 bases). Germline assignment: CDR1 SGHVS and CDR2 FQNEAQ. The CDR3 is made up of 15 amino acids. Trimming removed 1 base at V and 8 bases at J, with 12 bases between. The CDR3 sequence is CASSLVRQGHSPLHF. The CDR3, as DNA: TGTGCCAGCAGCTTAGTCCGCCAGGGTCATTCACCCCTCCACTTT.

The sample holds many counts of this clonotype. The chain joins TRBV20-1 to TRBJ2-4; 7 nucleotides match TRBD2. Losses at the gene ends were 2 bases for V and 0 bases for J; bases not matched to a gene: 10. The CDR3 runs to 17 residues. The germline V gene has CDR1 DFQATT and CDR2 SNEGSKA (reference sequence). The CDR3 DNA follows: TGCAGTGCTAGAAGGGCGGGAGCCCGACTAGCCAAAAACATTCAGTACTTC. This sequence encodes CSARRAGARLAKNIQYF.

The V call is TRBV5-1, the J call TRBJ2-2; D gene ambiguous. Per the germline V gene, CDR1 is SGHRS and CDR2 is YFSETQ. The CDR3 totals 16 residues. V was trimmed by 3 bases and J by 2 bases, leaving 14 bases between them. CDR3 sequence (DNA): TGCGCCAGCAGCTATTCCGAGGTCCAAAACACCGGGGAGCTGTTTTTT. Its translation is CASSYSEVQNTGELFF.

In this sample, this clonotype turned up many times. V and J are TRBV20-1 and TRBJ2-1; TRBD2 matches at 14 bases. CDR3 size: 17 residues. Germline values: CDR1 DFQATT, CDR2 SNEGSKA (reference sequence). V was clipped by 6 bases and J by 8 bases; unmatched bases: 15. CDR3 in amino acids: CSAPGTSGGLLTDEQFF. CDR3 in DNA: TGCAGTGCCCCCGGGACTAGCGGGGGCCTTCTAACGGATGAGCAGTTCTTC.

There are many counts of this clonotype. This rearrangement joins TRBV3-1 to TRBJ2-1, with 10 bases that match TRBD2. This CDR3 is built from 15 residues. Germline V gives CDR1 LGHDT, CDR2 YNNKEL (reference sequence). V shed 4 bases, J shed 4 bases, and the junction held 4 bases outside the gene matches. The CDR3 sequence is CASSPSGGVYNEQFF. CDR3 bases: TGTGCCAGCAGCCCCAGCGGGGGGGTTTACAATGAGCAGTTCTTC.

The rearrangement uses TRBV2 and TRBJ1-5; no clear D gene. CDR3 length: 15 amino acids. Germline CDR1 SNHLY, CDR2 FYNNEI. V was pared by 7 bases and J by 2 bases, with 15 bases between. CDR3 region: CASNPPPGGNQPQHF. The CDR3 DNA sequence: TGTGCCAGCAATCCTCCGCCAGGAGGCAATCAGCCCCAGCATTTT.

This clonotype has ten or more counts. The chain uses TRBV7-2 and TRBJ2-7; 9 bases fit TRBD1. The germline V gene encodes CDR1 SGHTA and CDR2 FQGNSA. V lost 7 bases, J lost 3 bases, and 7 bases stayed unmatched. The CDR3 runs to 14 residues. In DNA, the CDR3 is TGTGCCAGCAACCTTACAGGGGGCTTCTACGAGCAGTACTTC. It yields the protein CASNLTGGFYEQYF. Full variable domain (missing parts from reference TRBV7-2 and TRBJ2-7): GAGVSQSPSNKVTEKGKDVELRCDPISGHTALYWYRQSLGQGLEFLIYFQGNSAPDKSGLPSDRFSAERTGGSVSTLTIQRTQQEDSAVYLCASNLTGGFYEQYFGPGTRLTVT.